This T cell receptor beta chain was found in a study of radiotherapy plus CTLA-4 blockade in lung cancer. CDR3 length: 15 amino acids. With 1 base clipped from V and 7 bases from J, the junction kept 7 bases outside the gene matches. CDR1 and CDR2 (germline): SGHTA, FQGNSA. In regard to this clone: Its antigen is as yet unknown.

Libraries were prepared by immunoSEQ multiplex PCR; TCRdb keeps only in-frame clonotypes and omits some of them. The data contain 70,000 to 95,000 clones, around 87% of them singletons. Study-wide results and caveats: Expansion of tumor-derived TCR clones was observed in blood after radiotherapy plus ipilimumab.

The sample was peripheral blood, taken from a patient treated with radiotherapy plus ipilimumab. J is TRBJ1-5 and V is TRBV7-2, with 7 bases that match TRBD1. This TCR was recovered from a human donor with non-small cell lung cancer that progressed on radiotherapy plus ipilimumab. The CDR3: CASSLGTGAWQPQHF. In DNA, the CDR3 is TGTGCCAGCAGCTTAGGAACAGGGGCTTGGCAGCCCCAGCATTTT.